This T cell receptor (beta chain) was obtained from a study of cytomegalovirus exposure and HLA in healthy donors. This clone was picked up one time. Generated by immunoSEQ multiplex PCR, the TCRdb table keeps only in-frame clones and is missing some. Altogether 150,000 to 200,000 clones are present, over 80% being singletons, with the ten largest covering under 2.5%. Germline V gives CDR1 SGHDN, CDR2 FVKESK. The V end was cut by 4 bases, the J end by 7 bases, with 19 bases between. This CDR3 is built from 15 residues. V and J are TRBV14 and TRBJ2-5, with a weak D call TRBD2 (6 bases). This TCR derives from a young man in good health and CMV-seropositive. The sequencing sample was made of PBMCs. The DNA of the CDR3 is TGTGCCAGCAGCCTATTCGGAGGGGCCGGGGGGACCCAGTACTTC. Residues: CASSLFGGAGGTQYF.